Listed below are T cell receptor beta chains from one sample, sequenced in a study of blood T cell repertoires in COVID-19. Assay used: immunoSEQ multiplex PCR; TCRdb lists only in-frame clones, some missing. This table has under 150,000 clones, 88% appearing once. What was sequenced was peripheral blood. Receptor source: a human donor in a cohort sampled during active COVID-19. The CDR3 runs from the conserved cysteine through the conserved F or W. The D gene is left open where the match is weak. Not every row has a clone size; where given, it reads once, few, many or a size class.

j_call: TRBJ1-5; d_call: -; clone_size: -; v_call: TRBV12-3/TRBV12-4; cdr3_nt: TGTGCCAGCAGTTTATCTTACTCCGGTACCCAGCATTTT; cdr3_aa: CASSLSYSGTQHF
j_call: TRBJ2-1; d_call: TRBD2; clone_size: -; v_call: TRBV30; cdr3_nt: TGTGCCTGGAAGCGGGGGGGCCTGTACAATGAGCAGTTCTTC; cdr3_aa: CAWKRGGLYNEQFF
j_call: TRBJ1-5; d_call: TRBD1; clone_size: -; v_call: TRBV7-9; cdr3_nt: TGTGCCAGCAGCTCGACAGGGGTTCAGCCCCAGCATTTT; cdr3_aa: CASSSTGVQPQHF
j_call: TRBJ1-2; d_call: TRBD1; clone_size: -; v_call: TRBV5-4; cdr3_nt: TGTGCCAGCAGCTTGGAAGTTGACAGGGAGGAAAGCTATGGCTACACCTTC; cdr3_aa: CASSLEVDREESYGYTF
j_call: TRBJ1-2; d_call: -; clone_size: -; v_call: TRBV7-8; cdr3_nt: TGTGCCAGCAGCCTAAAGACAGCTAACTATGGCTACACCTTC; cdr3_aa: CASSLKTANYGYTF
j_call: TRBJ1-3; d_call: -; clone_size: -; v_call: TRBV5-6; cdr3_nt: TGTGCCAGCAGCTTGGCCCTCCTAGGGGGAACTGGAAACACCATATATTTT; cdr3_aa: CASSLALLGGTGNTIYF
j_call: TRBJ2-3; d_call: -; clone_size: -; v_call: TRBV29-1; cdr3_nt: TGCAGCGTTGAAGACAGTTTCACAGATACGCAGTATTTT; cdr3_aa: CSVEDSFTDTQYF
j_call: TRBJ1-6; d_call: TRBD1; clone_size: -; v_call: TRBV5-6; cdr3_nt: TGTGCCAGCAGCTTTCCACAGGGGGGATCACCCCTCCACTTT; cdr3_aa: CASSFPQGGSPLHF
j_call: TRBJ2-4; d_call: -; clone_size: -; v_call: TRBV2; cdr3_nt: TGTGCCAGCAGCTATCGCCAGGCGGGGACTTTTCCCAAAAACATTCAGTACTTC; cdr3_aa: CASSYRQAGTFPKNIQYF
j_call: TRBJ2-3; d_call: -; clone_size: -; v_call: TRBV25-1; cdr3_nt: TGTGCCAGCAGTGGGAGACCAGGAGGAGGGAAGGATACGCAGTATTTT; cdr3_aa: CASSGRPGGGKDTQYF
j_call: TRBJ2-2; d_call: -; clone_size: -; v_call: TRBV5-4; cdr3_nt: TGTGCCAGCAGCTTGGGTACAGACGTTTTCACCGGGGAGCTGTTTTTT; cdr3_aa: CASSLGTDVFTGELFF
j_call: TRBJ2-1; d_call: -; clone_size: -; v_call: TRBV11-3; cdr3_nt: TGTGCCAGCAGCTGGCGGGACAGCTCCTACAATGAGCAGTTCTTC; cdr3_aa: CASSWRDSSYNEQFF
j_call: TRBJ2-7; d_call: -; clone_size: few; v_call: TRBV6-1; cdr3_nt: TGTGCCAGCAGTCAAGCCGGGATCTCCTACGAGCAGTACTTC; cdr3_aa: CASSQAGISYEQYF
j_call: TRBJ1-1; d_call: -; clone_size: -; v_call: TRBV6-6; cdr3_nt: TGTGCCAGCAGGGGACTGGCGACTGAAGCTTTCTTT; cdr3_aa: CASRGLATEAFF
j_call: TRBJ1-4; d_call: TRBD1; clone_size: few; v_call: TRBV18; cdr3_nt: TGTGCCAGCTCACGGGACAGAGAAAAACTGTTTTTT; cdr3_aa: CASSRDREKLFF
j_call: TRBJ2-7; d_call: -; clone_size: -; v_call: TRBV3-1/TRBV3-2; cdr3_nt: TGTGCCAGCAGCCAAGGTCGGAGCCCCCGCGAGCAGTACTTC; cdr3_aa: CASSQGRSPREQYF
j_call: TRBJ1-5; d_call: TRBD1; clone_size: -; v_call: TRBV5-4; cdr3_nt: TGTGCCAGCAGCGACGGGACAGGGTTGGGCAATCAGCCCCAGCATTTT; cdr3_aa: CASSDGTGLGNQPQHF
j_call: TRBJ2-5; d_call: TRBD1; clone_size: -; v_call: TRBV27; cdr3_nt: TGTGCCAGCAGTTTAACTCTCCCCGGGACAGGTAGAATCGGGACCCAGTACTTC; cdr3_aa: CASSLTLPGTGRIGTQYF
j_call: TRBJ2-5; d_call: TRBD2; clone_size: -; v_call: TRBV19; cdr3_nt: TGTGCCAGTAGTGCGAGCGGGGGGCAAGAGACCCAGTACTTC; cdr3_aa: CASSASGGQETQYF
j_call: TRBJ2-1; d_call: -; clone_size: -; v_call: TRBV21-1; cdr3_nt: TGTGCCAGCAGCAAAGGATGGGGGACTAGCGGTAATGAGCAGTTCTTC; cdr3_aa: CASSKGWGTSGNEQFF
j_call: TRBJ1-4; d_call: -; clone_size: -; v_call: TRBV7-2; cdr3_nt: TGTGCCAGCAGCTTAGTCGTAGTCGGTAGGGGTGGTGAAAAACTGTTTTTT; cdr3_aa: CASSLVVVGRGGEKLFF
j_call: TRBJ2-7; d_call: -; clone_size: few; v_call: TRBV6-6; cdr3_nt: TGTGCCAGCAGTTTGCCTGGGGCCGAGCAGTACTTC; cdr3_aa: CASSLPGAEQYF
j_call: TRBJ1-6; d_call: TRBD1; clone_size: few; v_call: TRBV7-9; cdr3_nt: TGTGCCAGCAGCTCCGGGACAGGGAATTCACCCCTCCACTTT; cdr3_aa: CASSSGTGNSPLHF
j_call: TRBJ1-4; d_call: -; clone_size: -; v_call: TRBV11-2; cdr3_nt: TGTGCCAGCAGCCCTACCCCCGAAAAACTGTTTTTT; cdr3_aa: CASSPTPEKLFF
j_call: TRBJ1-5; d_call: TRBD1; clone_size: -; v_call: TRBV7-2; cdr3_nt: TGTGCCAGCAGCTTGTGGACAGGAGTCAATCAGCCCCAGCATTTT; cdr3_aa: CASSLWTGVNQPQHF
j_call: TRBJ2-2; d_call: TRBD1; clone_size: -; v_call: TRBV6-5; cdr3_nt: TGTGCCAGCAGCCGGGACAGTACCGGGGAGCTGTTTTTT; cdr3_aa: CASSRDSTGELFF
j_call: TRBJ1-4; d_call: TRBD1; clone_size: -; v_call: TRBV6-5; cdr3_nt: TGTGCCAGCAGTCCGACAGGGGCTAATGAAAAACTGTTTTTT; cdr3_aa: CASSPTGANEKLFF
j_call: TRBJ2-7; d_call: -; clone_size: -; v_call: TRBV2; cdr3_nt: TGTGCCAGCAGTGTCGTTGGGACACGGTCCTACGAGCAGTACTTC; cdr3_aa: CASSVVGTRSYEQYF
j_call: TRBJ2-1; d_call: -; clone_size: -; v_call: TRBV9; cdr3_nt: TGTGCCAGCAGCGCCTTCACAGGGTTAGTCAATGAGCAGTTCTTC; cdr3_aa: CASSAFTGLVNEQFF
j_call: TRBJ2-7; d_call: TRBD2; clone_size: -; v_call: TRBV5-8; cdr3_nt: TGTGCCAGCAGCCTGGGGACTAGCGGGGGCTACGAGCAGTACTTC; cdr3_aa: CASSLGTSGGYEQYF
j_call: TRBJ2-5; d_call: TRBD1; clone_size: -; v_call: TRBV4-1; cdr3_nt: TGCGCCAGCAGCCAAAGGGACAGGGAACAAGAGACCCAGTACTTC; cdr3_aa: CASSQRDREQETQYF
j_call: TRBJ1-2; d_call: -; clone_size: -; v_call: TRBV6-5; cdr3_nt: TGTGCCAGCAGTCCGACGGGACGGGGGGTCTATGGCTACACCTTC; cdr3_aa: CASSPTGRGVYGYTF
j_call: TRBJ2-1; d_call: TRBD2; clone_size: -; v_call: TRBV7-2; cdr3_nt: TGTGCCAGCAGCCCGATAGCGGGGGCAAGGGAGTTCTTC; cdr3_aa: CASSPIAGAREFF
j_call: TRBJ1-4; d_call: -; clone_size: once; v_call: TRBV28; cdr3_nt: TGTGCCAGCAGTTCGCCACCAGGTGCAACTAATGAAAAACTGTTTTTT; cdr3_aa: CASSSPPGATNEKLFF
j_call: TRBJ2-7; d_call: -; clone_size: -; v_call: TRBV7-9; cdr3_nt: TGTGCCAGCAGCCGGGAGTTAGGGCAGTACTTC; cdr3_aa: CASSRELGQYF
j_call: TRBJ1-1; d_call: -; clone_size: -; v_call: TRBV4-1; cdr3_nt: TGCGCCAGCAGCCAAGCTACTTCTAGGCCCACTGAAGCTTTCTTT; cdr3_aa: CASSQATSRPTEAFF
j_call: TRBJ2-3; d_call: -; clone_size: -; v_call: TRBV7-9; cdr3_nt: TGTGCCAGCAGCTTAGGCGGGGCGGGGACAGATACGCAGTATTTT; cdr3_aa: CASSLGGAGTDTQYF